This TCR beta chain was sequenced in a study of blood T cell repertoires in COVID-19. Sequenced by immunoSEQ multiplex PCR; TCRdb stores in-frame clones only, minus some. The sample lists more than 200,000 clones; 82% were seen once. The CDR3 length is 15 residues. Germline V gene data show CDR1 as MNHEY and CDR2 as SMNVEV (reference sequence). Trimming took 5 bases from V and 8 from J; bases not matched to a gene: 12. This receptor was identified in a woman older than 75 with active or convalescent COVID-19. The rearrangement uses TRBV27 and TRBJ1-2; 9 positions match TRBD1. Sequenced: peripheral blood. This CDR3 is CASSPQGAQGQGYTF. The CDR3 DNA reads TGTGCCAGCAGTCCACAGGGGGCGCAAGGACAGGGCTACACCTTC.